A selection of T cell receptor beta chains follows, all from one sample in a study of early T cells in non-severe SARS-CoV-2 infection. TCRdb passed the 5' RACE reads through MiXCR, listing each CDR3 protein once. The table shows about 31,000 distinct CDR3 sequences, with approximately 7.1% occurring only once. Here the sequenced sample was whole blood, taken at baseline. These receptors all come from an adult who was a healthcare worker with PCR-confirmed SARS-CoV-2 infection or an uninfected control (not recorded which). Each CDR3 is given with its conserved first and last residue. A D gene is named only where the DNA matches it firmly. A clone size is listed for some rows: how often the clone was seen (once, few, many), or a class if it is expanded.

V,D,size,J,CDR3,DNA
TRBV2,NA,many,TRBJ2-5,CASSGARLVQETQYF,TGTGCCAGCAGTGGGGCTCGCCTTGTCCAAGAGACCCAGTACTTC
TRBV18,NA,many,TRBJ2-3,CASSPLGSGPDTQYF,TGTGCCAGCTCACCACTCGGGAGTGGGCCAGATACGCAGTATTTT
TRBV12-3/TRBV12-4,TRBD1,many,TRBJ2-6,CASSLGQGSGANVLTF,TGTGCCAGCAGCTTAGGACAGGGCTCTGGGGCCAACGTCCTGACTTTC
TRBV20-1,TRBD2,NA,TRBJ2-7,CSASAQAGVNYEQYF,TGCAGTGCCTCAGCCCAGGCGGGGGTTAACTACGAGCAGTACTTC
TRBV6-1,TRBD2,NA,TRBJ2-3,CASRTSGSDTQYF,TGTGCCAGCAGGACTAGCGGGTCGGATACGCAGTATTTT
TRBV11-3,TRBD2,many,TRBJ2-2,CASSLERLAGVITGELFF,TGTGCCAGCAGCTTAGAACGCCTAGCGGGAGTCATCACCGGGGAGCTGTTTTTT
TRBV20-1,NA,few,TRBJ2-1,CSARVPSSYNEQFF,TGCAGTGCTAGAGTTCCTAGCTCCTACAATGAGCAGTTCTTC
TRBV27,NA,NA,TRBJ2-1,CASSFEQGNNNEQFF,TGTGCCAGCAGTTTCGAACAGGGAAATAACAATGAGCAGTTCTTC
TRBV24-1,NA,NA,TRBJ2-1,CATSDLRPDSYNEQFF,TGTGCCACCAGTGATTTGCGTCCAGATTCCTACAATGAGCAGTTCTTC
TRBV7-9,TRBD2,NA,TRBJ2-1,CASSLGLAGGPHYNEQFF,TGTGCCAGCAGCCTGGGACTAGCGGGAGGGCCCCATTACAATGAGCAGTTCTTC
TRBV20-1,NA,many,TRBJ2-3,CSARIAMDTQYF,TGCAGTGCTAGGATAGCGATGGATACGCAGTATTTT
TRBV4-3,NA,few,TRBJ2-1,CASSPRLDLLNEQFF,TGCGCCAGCAGCCCACGACTAGACCTCCTGAATGAGCAGTTCTTC
TRBV29-1,NA,many,TRBJ2-1,CSVEDKGQMRGGGNEQFF,TGCAGCGTTGAAGATAAAGGGCAAATGCGGGGAGGTGGCAATGAGCAGTTCTTC
TRBV3-1,NA,many,TRBJ1-2,CASSQDVLGPYGYTF,TGTGCCAGCAGCCAAGACGTCTTGGGACCCTATGGCTACACCTTC
TRBV4-3,NA,many,TRBJ2-6,CASSQDSSSGANVLTF,TGCGCCAGCAGCCAAGATTCATCCTCTGGGGCCAACGTCCTGACTTTC
TRBV5-6,NA,NA,TRBJ2-1,CASSGSTGHNEQFF,TGTGCCAGCAGCGGCTCGACAGGTCACAATGAGCAGTTCTTC
TRBV5-5,NA,few,TRBJ1-3,CASSLWGTLGNTIYF,TGTGCCAGCAGCTTGTGGGGGACACTGGGAAACACCATATATTTT
TRBV7-3,TRBD2,many,TRBJ2-1,CASSPGLAGGSYNEQFF,TGTGCCAGCAGCCCCGGACTAGCTGGCGGCTCCTACAATGAGCAGTTCTTC
TRBV14,NA,NA,TRBJ2-1,CASSQSGYNEQFF,TGTGCCAGCAGCCAGTCAGGCTACAATGAGCAGTTCTTC
TRBV13,NA,NA,TRBJ2-3,CASSASQGTDTQYF,TGTGCCAGCAGCGCCTCTCAAGGCACAGATACGCAGTATTTT
TRBV7-2,NA,few,TRBJ1-1,CASGIGQAFF,TGTGCCAGCGGAATAGGTCAAGCTTTCTTT
TRBV2,NA,few,TRBJ2-7,CASLRDLSEQYF,TGTGCCAGCCTCCGGGACTTAAGCGAGCAGTACTTC
TRBV29-1,TRBD1,few,TRBJ1-2,CSVTNRGSYGYTF,TGCAGCGTTACCAACAGGGGTAGCTATGGCTACACCTTC
TRBV5-6,NA,many,TRBJ2-2,CASSLRLIFQNTGELFF,TGTGCCAGCAGCTTACGACTGATCTTCCAGAACACCGGGGAGCTGTTTTTT
TRBV6-1,TRBD1,many,TRBJ2-5,CASSRGQGATQYF,TGTGCCAGCAGTAGAGGACAGGGGGCCACCCAGTACTTC
TRBV5-5,NA,many,TRBJ1-6,CASSLLQGNSPLHF,TGTGCCAGCAGCTTGCTACAGGGTAATTCACCCCTCCACTTT
TRBV7-2,TRBD2,few,TRBJ2-3,CASSPVPGLAGADTQYF,TGTGCCAGCAGCCCCGTTCCGGGACTAGCGGGAGCAGATACGCAGTATTTT
TRBV28,NA,many,TRBJ2-1,CASSLGGLLSPHNEQFF,TGTGCCAGCAGTTTAGGGGGACTCTTATCCCCACACAATGAGCAGTTCTTC
TRBV7-2,TRBD1,many,TRBJ1-5,CASSRDRGYWQPQHF,TGTGCCAGCAGCCGGGACAGGGGATATTGGCAGCCCCAGCATTTT
TRBV27,NA,NA,TRBJ2-1,CASSLMKGNYNEQFF,TGTGCCAGCAGTTTAATGAAGGGGAACTACAATGAGCAGTTCTTC
TRBV4-2,NA,many,TRBJ2-7,CASSSLDANHVTYEQYF,TGTGCCAGCAGCTCACTGGACGCCAACCATGTTACCTACGAGCAGTACTTC
TRBV29-1,TRBD1,NA,TRBJ2-7,CSVEGGQGAFEQYF,TGCAGCGTTGAAGGGGGACAGGGGGCTTTCGAGCAGTACTTC
TRBV5-1,NA,few,TRBJ2-1,CASSLAAGSNEQFF,TGCGCCAGCAGCTTGGCCGCGGGGAGTAATGAGCAGTTCTTC
TRBV12-3/TRBV12-4,TRBD1,once,TRBJ2-3,CASSPGQGITDTQYF,TGTGCCAGCAGCCCTGGACAGGGGATCACAGATACGCAGTATTTT
TRBV27,TRBD1,many,TRBJ2-3,CASSLGQGVTDTQYF,TGTGCCAGCAGTTTAGGACAGGGGGTTACAGATACGCAGTATTTT
TRBV5-1,NA,few,TRBJ1-1,CASSLEGPTESEAFF,TGCGCCAGCAGCTTGGAAGGCCCGACAGAATCGGAAGCTTTCTTT
TRBV20-1,TRBD1,many,TRBJ1-1,CTITGTGGTEAFF,TGCACCATCACCGGGACAGGGGGAACTGAAGCTTTCTTT
TRBV5-5,NA,many,TRBJ1-6,CASSLVWGENSPLHF,TGTGCCAGCAGCCTCGTGTGGGGGGAAAATTCACCCCTCCACTTT
TRBV9,NA,many,TRBJ1-2,CASSVGQNYGYTF,TGTGCCAGCAGCGTAGGACAGAACTATGGCTACACCTTC
TRBV4-3,NA,once,TRBJ1-6,CASSQDQGGNTPLHF,TGCGCCAGCAGCCAAGATCAGGGAGGCAATACACCCCTCCACTTT
TRBV20-1,NA,few,TRBJ2-2,CSALYANTGELFF,TGCAGTGCTTTATATGCGAACACCGGGGAGCTGTTTTTT
TRBV12-3/TRBV12-4,NA,many,TRBJ1-4,CASSFRQGYEKLFF,TGTGCCAGCAGCTTTCGGCAGGGCTATGAAAAACTGTTTTTT
TRBV6-2/TRBV6-3,NA,many,TRBJ2-5,CASSYGRKETQYF,TGTGCCAGCAGTTACGGACGAAAAGAGACCCAGTACTTC
TRBV29-1,NA,many,TRBJ2-2,CSVQQGNTGELFF,TGCAGCGTGCAACAGGGGAACACCGGGGAGCTGTTTTTT
TRBV7-3,NA,few,TRBJ2-7,CASSLWGGSEQGTTYEQYF,TGTGCCAGCAGCTTGTGGGGTGGATCCGAACAAGGGACAACCTACGAGCAGTACTTC
TRBV19,TRBD2,many,TRBJ2-1,CASSIDRLAVSSYNEQFF,TGTGCCAGTAGTATAGATCGACTAGCGGTGAGCTCCTACAATGAGCAGTTCTTC